The next 16 T cell receptor beta chains were all read from a single sample in a study of T cells after yellow fever vaccination. TCRdb itself ran the 5' RACE reads through MiXCR, one entry per CDR3 protein. The table includes under 400,000 distinct CDR3 sequences, approximately 13% detected once. The sequencing here drew on CD4+ T cells sorted from PBMCs, taken 15 days after the yellow fever booster vaccination. The receptors were gathered from a man between 18 and 29 years old who received the YFV17D yellow fever vaccine.

This clonotype was counted only a few times. The V and J genes are TRBV10-3 and TRBJ1-2; perhaps TRBD1 as D (5 bases). V lost 8 bases to trimming and J lost 3 bases, with 10 bases between them. Germline V lookup: CDR1 ENHRY, CDR2 SYGVKD. This CDR3 spans 12 amino acids. The CDR3 sequence is CAIYRYDYGYTF. As DNA, the CDR3 is TGTGCCATCTACAGGTATGACTATGGCTACACCTTC.

This clonotype has only a few counts. The rearrangement links TRBV6-2 or TRBV6-3 to TRBJ1-1; D is possibly TRBD1 (5 bases). CDR1 is MNHEY, CDR2 SVGEGT, per germline. Between the trimmed V and J ends, which lost 2 bases and 9 bases, there was a span of 7 bases. The CDR3 is made up of 11 amino acids. The CDR3 spells CASSYKGKAFF. The CDR3 bases are TGTGCCAGCAGTTACAAGGGGAAAGCTTTCTTT.

There are many counts of this clonotype. J is TRBJ2-3 and V is TRBV20-1, with 8 bases lining up with TRBD1. The CDR3 sequence is 16 residues long. Germline trimming cut 2 bases from V and 6 bases from J; bases unmatched to any gene: 13. Germline V gene lookup returns CDR1 DFQATT and CDR2 SNEGSKA (reference sequence). The CDR3 DNA follows: TGCAGTGCTAGATCTCCAGACAGGGGCATCGCGGATACGCAGTATTTT. It codes for CSARSPDRGIADTQYF.

The rearrangement links TRBV5-1 to TRBJ1-2; 7 nucleotides match TRBD1. Germline values: CDR1 SGHRS, CDR2 YFSETQ. V shed 2 bases, J shed 8 bases, and the junction held 9 bases outside the gene matches. This CDR3 region has 14 residues. CDR3 in DNA: TGCGCCAGCAGCTTCCGACAGGGCGCCGGCGGCTACACCTTC. Its protein is CASSFRQGAGGYTF.

Only a few counts were recorded for this clonotype. V is TRBV4-1 and J is TRBJ1-5; D gene ambiguous. Germline loops: CDR1 MGHRA, CDR2 YSYEKL. This CDR3 contains 17 residues. Trimming removed 1 base from V and 2 bases from J, with 15 bases in between. The chain's CDR3 is CASSQGPAIGGNQPQHF. The CDR3 DNA follows: TGCGCCAGCAGCCAAGGGCCAGCAATCGGGGGCAATCAGCCCCAGCATTTT.

As DNA, the CDR3 is TGTGCCAGCAGCGTGGGGACTAGTGGGGTGGATACGCAGTATTTT. Amino acids: CASSVGTSGVDTQYF. The chain recombines TRBV9 with TRBJ2-3; TRBD2 matches 8 bases. The CDR3 contains 15 residues. Germline assignment: CDR1 SGDLS and CDR2 YYNGEE. V shed 2 bases and J 6 bases; nucleotides not matched to a gene: 8. The whole variable domain, remainder taken from reference TRBV9 and TRBJ2-3, is DSGVTQTPKHLITATGQRVTLRCSPRSGDLSVYWYQQSLDQGLQFLIQYYNGEERAKGNILERFSAQQFPDLHSELNLSSLELGDSALYFCASSVGTSGVDTQYFGPGTRLTVL.

The chain couples TRBV6-6 to TRBJ1-5; TRBD1 might be the D (5 bases). The CDR3 runs to 15 residues. Germline CDR1 is MNHNY and CDR2 is SVGAGI (reference sequence). V lost 2 bases and J 5 bases, leaving 13 bases between the germline ends. The CDR3 coding sequence is TGTGCCAGCAGTTACGGGCAGGGAAATTATCAGCCCCAGCATTTT. It translates to CASSYGQGNYQPQHF.

In its sample, this clonotype was seen a few times. The chain employs TRBV20-1 and TRBJ2-5; D ambiguous. V was shortened by 5 bases and J by 4 bases, with 14 bases between the two germline ends. The CDR3 loop spans 13 amino acids. Germline CDR1 DFQATT, CDR2 SNEGSKA (reference sequence). The CDR3 is CSAVKVVGETQYF. CDR3 sequence (DNA): TGCAGTGCTGTTAAGGTCGTGGGAGAGACCCAGTACTTC.

In this sample, this clonotype turned up a few times. The chain combines TRBV2 with TRBJ1-2; D is possibly TRBD1 (6 bases). This CDR3 is built from 14 residues. Germline lookup yields CDR1 SNHLY and CDR2 FYNNEI. Trimming removed 8 bases from V and 4 bases from J, with 17 bases in between. The CDR3 coding sequence is TGTGCCAGCGTTACCGGGACACCCGCCTATGGCTACACCTTC. This encodes CASVTGTPAYGYTF.

This clonotype was counted between two and nine times. The rearrangement uses TRBV20-1 and TRBJ1-3; D may be TRBD1 (6 bases). Germline CDR1 DFQATT, CDR2 SNEGSKA (reference sequence). The V end was cut by 6 bases, the J end by 7 bases, with 19 bases between. The CDR3 runs to 14 residues. DNA for the CDR3: TGCAGTGCCCGGGACATCCTAGGAGGGAACACCATATATTTT. Its protein is CSARDILGGNTIYF.

This clonotype was detected a few times. This rearrangement joins TRBV4-2 to TRBJ2-5; a possible D gene is TRBD1 (7 bases). The CDR3 length is 15 residues. With 1 base removed from V and 2 bases from J, the gap between germline ends came to 11 bases. Per germline, CDR1 LGHNA and CDR2 YNFKEQ. Here the CDR3 reads CASSQGAGQQETQYF. The CDR3 region has the DNA TGTGCCAGCAGCCAAGGCGCGGGACAGCAAGAGACCCAGTACTTC.

This clonotype came up many times. The chain has TRBV12-3 or TRBV12-4 and TRBJ2-4; 10 bases agree with TRBD2. The CDR3 runs to 14 residues. The ends lost 6 bases at V and 7 bases at J; junction bases unmatched: 6. CDR3 region: CASSPTSGSNIQYF. CDR3 DNA sequence: TGTGCCAGCAGCCCGACTAGCGGGTCCAACATTCAGTACTTC.

This clonotype has ten or more counts. The chain has TRBV3-1 and TRBJ1-1; possible D gene TRBD1, 6 bases. The CDR3 contains 13 residues. With 4 bases removed from V and 4 bases from J, the gap between germline ends came to 10 bases. Looked up from germline, CDR1 is LGHDT and CDR2 is YNNKEL (reference sequence). The CDR3 loop is CASSRQVPTEAFF. Here the CDR3 DNA reads TGTGCCAGCAGCCGACAGGTTCCCACTGAAGCTTTCTTT.

The J gene is TRBJ2-3, the V gene TRBV15, with D hard to call. The V end was cut by 0 bases, the J end by 2 bases, with 9 bases between. CDR1 LNHNV and CDR2 YYDKDF come from the germline V gene (reference sequence). This CDR3 comprises 15 residues. CDR3 nucleotides: TGTGCCACCAGCAGAGATAGAGAAACCACAGATACGCAGTATTTT. Translated: CATSRDRETTDTQYF.

This clonotype was detected a few times. This chain uses TRBV24-1 with TRBJ1-1; unclear D gene. The CDR3 contains 16 residues. Germline CDR1 and CDR2: KGHDR and SFDVKD. With 6 bases removed from V and 1 base from J, the gap between germline ends came to 17 bases. CDR3 residues: CATSFESRVPNTEAFF. As DNA, the CDR3 is TGTGCCACCAGTTTCGAGTCCCGGGTCCCGAACACTGAAGCTTTCTTT.

V gene TRBV5-4 combines with J gene TRBJ2-5; D may be TRBD1 (5 bases). The CDR3 runs 14 residues. V lost 0 bases, J lost 3 bases, and 9 bases lay in between. CDR1 is SGHNT and CDR2 is YYREEE in the germline V gene (reference sequence). The CDR3 loop is CASSLGDSEETQYF. The CDR3 DNA is TGTGCCAGCAGCTTGGGAGACAGCGAAGAGACCCAGTACTTC.